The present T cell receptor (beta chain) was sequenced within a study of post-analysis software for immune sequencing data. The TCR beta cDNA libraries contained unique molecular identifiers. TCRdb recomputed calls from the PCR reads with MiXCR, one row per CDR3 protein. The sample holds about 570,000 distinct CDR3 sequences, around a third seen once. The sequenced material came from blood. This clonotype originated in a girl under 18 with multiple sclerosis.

The CDR3 loop is CASSYGTEQEPQHF. In DNA form, the CDR3 reads TGCGCCAGCAGCTACGGGACAGAACAGGAGCCCCAGCATTTT. The V gene is TRBV5-1, the J gene TRBJ1-5, with 7 bases identical to TRBD1. Germline CDR1 SGHRS, CDR2 YFSETQ. CDR3 length: 14 residues. Germline trimming cut 3 bases from V and 8 bases from J; bases unmatched to any gene: 8. Looking up the rest from reference TRBV5-1 and TRBJ1-5 gives the full variable domain: KAGVTQTPRYLIKTRGQQVTLSCSPISGHRSVSWYQQTPGQGLQFLFEYFSETQRNKGNFPGRFSGRQFSNSRSEMNVSTLELGDSALYLCASSYGTEQEPQHFGDGTRLSIL.